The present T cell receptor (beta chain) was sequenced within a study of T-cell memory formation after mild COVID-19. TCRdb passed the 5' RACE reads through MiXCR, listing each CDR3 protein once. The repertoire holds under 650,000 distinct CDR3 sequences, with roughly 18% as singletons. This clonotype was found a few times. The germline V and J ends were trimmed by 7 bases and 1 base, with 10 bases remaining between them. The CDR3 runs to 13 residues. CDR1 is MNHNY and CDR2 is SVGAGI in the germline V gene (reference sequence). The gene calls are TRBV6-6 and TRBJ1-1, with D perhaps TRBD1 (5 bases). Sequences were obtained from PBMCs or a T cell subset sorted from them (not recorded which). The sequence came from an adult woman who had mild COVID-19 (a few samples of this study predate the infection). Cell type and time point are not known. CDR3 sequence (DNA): TGTGCCAGCAACCTGGGGGAGAACACTGAAGCTTTCTTT. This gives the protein CASNLGENTEAFF.